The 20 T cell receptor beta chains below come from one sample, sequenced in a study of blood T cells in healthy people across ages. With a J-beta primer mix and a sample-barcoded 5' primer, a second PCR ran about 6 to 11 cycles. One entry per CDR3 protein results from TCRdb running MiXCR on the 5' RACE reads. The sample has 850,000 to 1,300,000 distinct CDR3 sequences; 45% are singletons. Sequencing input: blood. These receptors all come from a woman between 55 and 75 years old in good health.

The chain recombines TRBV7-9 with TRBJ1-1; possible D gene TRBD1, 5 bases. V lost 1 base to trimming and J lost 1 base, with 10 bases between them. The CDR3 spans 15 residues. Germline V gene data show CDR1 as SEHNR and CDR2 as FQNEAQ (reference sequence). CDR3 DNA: TGTGCCAGCAGCTTAGATTCAGGGTGGAACACTGAAGCTTTCTTT. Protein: CASSLDSGWNTEAFF.

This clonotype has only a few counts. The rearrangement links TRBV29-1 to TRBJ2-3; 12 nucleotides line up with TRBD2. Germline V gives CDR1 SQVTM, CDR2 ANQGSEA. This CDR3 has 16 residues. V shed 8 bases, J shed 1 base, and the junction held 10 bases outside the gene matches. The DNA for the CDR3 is TGCAGCCTTAAGACTAGCGGGAGTGGGCGCACAGATACGCAGTATTTT. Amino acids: CSLKTSGSGRTDTQYF.

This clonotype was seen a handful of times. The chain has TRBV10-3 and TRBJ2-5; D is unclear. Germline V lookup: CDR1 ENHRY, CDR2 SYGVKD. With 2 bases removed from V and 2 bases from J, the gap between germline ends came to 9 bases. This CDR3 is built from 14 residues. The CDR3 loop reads CAISESDLQETQYF. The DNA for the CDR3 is TGTGCCATCAGTGAGAGTGACTTACAAGAGACCCAGTACTTC.

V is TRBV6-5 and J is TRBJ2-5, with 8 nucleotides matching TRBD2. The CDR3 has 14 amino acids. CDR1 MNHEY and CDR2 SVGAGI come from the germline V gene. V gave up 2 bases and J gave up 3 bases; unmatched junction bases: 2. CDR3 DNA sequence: TGTGCCAGCAGTTACGGGACTAGTAAAGAGACCCAGTACTTC. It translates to CASSYGTSKETQYF.

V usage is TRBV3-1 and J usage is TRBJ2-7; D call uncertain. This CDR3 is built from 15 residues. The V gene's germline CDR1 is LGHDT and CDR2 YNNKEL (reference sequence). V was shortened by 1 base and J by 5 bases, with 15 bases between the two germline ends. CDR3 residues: CASSQASLTGNEQYF. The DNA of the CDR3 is TGTGCCAGCAGCCAAGCTAGTTTGACTGGTAACGAGCAGTACTTC.

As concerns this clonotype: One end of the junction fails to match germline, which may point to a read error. DNA for the CDR3: TGCGCCAGCAGCTTGGCAATAGCGGGATCCTCTAGGGCCAACGTCCTGACTTTC. It is translated as CASSLAIAGSSRANVLTF. The chain joins TRBV5-1 to TRBJ2-6; TRBD2 agrees at 8 bases. Germline-derived CDR1 and CDR2 are SGHRS and YFSETQ. This CDR3 contains 18 residues.

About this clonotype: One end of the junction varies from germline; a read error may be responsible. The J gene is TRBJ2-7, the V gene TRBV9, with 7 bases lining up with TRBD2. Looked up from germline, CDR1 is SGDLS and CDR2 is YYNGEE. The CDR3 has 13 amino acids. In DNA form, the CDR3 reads TGTGCCAGCAGCGCTAGCGGCTCCTACGGGCAGTACTTC. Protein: CASSASGSYGQYF.

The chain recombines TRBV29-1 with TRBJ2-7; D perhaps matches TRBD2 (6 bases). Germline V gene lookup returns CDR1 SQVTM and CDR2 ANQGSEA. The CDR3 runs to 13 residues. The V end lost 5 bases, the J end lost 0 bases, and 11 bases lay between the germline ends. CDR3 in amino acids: CSVRYGSSYEQYF. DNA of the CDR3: TGCAGCGTTAGGTACGGGAGCTCCTACGAGCAGTACTTC.

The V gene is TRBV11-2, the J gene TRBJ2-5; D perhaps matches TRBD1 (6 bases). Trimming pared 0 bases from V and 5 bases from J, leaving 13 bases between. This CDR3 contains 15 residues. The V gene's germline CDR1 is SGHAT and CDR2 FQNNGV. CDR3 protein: CASSLDQGMGETQYF. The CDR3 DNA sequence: TGTGCCAGCAGCTTAGATCAGGGGATGGGGGAGACCCAGTACTTC.

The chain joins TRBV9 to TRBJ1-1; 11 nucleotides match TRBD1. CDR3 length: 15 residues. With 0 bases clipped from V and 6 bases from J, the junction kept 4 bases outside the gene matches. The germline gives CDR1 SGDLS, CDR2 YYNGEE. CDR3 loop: CASSVVGDRGAEAFF. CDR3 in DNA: TGTGCCAGCAGCGTAGTGGGGGACAGGGGGGCTGAAGCTTTCTTT.

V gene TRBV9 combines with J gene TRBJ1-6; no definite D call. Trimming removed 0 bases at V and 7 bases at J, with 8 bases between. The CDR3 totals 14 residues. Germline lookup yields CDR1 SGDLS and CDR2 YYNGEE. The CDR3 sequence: CASSVVAENSPLHF. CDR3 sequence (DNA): TGTGCCAGCAGCGTAGTGGCAGAGAATTCACCCCTCCACTTT.

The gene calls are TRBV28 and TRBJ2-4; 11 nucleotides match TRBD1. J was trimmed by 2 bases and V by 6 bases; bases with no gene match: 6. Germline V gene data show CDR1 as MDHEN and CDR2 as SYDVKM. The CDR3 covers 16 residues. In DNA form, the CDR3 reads TGTGCCAGCAGCGATGGACAGGGGGCAACCAAAAACATTCAGTACTTC. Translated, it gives CASSDGQGATKNIQYF. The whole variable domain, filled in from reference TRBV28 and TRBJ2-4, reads DVKVTQSSRYLVKRTGEKVFLECVQDMDHENMFWYRQDPGLGLRLIYFSYDVKMKEKGDIPEGYSVSREKKERFSLILESASTNQTSMYLCASSDGQGATKNIQYFGAGTRLSVL.

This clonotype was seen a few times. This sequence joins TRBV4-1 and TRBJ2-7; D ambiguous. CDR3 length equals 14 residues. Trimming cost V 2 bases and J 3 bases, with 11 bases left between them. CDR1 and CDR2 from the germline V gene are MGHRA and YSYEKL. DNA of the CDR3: TGCGCCAGCAGCCAATGGGCTGAGAGCTACGAGCAGTACTTC. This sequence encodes CASSQWAESYEQYF.

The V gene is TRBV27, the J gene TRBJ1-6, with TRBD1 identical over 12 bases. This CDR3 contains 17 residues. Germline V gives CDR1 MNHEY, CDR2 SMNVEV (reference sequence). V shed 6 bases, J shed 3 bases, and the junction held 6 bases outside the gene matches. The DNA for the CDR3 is TGTGCCAGCAGGGGAAGGGACAGGGGGCTCTATAATTCACCCCTCCACTTT. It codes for CASRGRDRGLYNSPLHF.

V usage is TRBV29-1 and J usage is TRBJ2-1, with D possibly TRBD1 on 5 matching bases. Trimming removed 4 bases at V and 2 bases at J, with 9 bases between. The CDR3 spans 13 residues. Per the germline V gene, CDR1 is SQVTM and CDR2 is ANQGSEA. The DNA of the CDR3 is TGCAGCGTTGGACAGCTAGCCTACAATGAGCAGTTCTTC. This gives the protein CSVGQLAYNEQFF.

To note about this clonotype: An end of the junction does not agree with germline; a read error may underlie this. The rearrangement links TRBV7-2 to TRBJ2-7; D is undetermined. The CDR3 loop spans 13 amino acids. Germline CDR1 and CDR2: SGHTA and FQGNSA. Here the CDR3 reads CANSPLGVDEQYF. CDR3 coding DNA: TGTGCCAACAGCCCTCTTGGTGTCGACGAGCAGTACTTC.

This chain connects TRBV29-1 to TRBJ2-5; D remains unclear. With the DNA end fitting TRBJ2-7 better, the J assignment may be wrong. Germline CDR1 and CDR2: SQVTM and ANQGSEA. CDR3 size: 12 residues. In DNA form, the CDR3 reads TGCAGCGTTCGGAAAGGAACTTACGAGCAGTACTTC. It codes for CSVRKGTYEQYF.

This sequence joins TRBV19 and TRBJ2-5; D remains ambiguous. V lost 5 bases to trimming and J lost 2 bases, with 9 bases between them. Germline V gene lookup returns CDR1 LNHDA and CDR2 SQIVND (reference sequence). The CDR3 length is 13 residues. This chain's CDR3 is CASSSAAQETQYF. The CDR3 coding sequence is TGTGCCAGTAGTTCCGCGGCGCAAGAGACCCAGTACTTC.

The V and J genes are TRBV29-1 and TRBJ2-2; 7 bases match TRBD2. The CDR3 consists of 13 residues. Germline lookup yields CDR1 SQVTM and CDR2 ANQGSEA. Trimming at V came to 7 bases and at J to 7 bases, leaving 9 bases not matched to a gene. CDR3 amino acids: CSGAGELDGELFF. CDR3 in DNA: TGCAGCGGCGCGGGAGAACTAGACGGGGAGCTGTTTTTT.

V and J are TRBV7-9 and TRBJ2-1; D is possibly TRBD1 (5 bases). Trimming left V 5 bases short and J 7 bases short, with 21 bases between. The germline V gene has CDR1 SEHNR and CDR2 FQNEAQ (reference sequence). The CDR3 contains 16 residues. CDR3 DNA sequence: TGTGCCAGCAGCCCCCCAGCAGGGATGGGATTAAATGAGCAGTTCTTC. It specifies CASSPPAGMGLNEQFF.